The 19 T cell receptor beta chains below were found in one sample sequenced in a study of human T cells and chemical hapten exposure. Time point specified: patch test 3, about 24 weeks after DPC sensitization. The sample's treatment: therapeutic diphenylcyclopropenone sensitization with weekly scalp DPC. TCRdb independently ran MiXCR on the RACE reads; one entry per CDR3 protein. This sample carries 30,000 or so distinct CDR3 sequences, 5% to 6% of them seen once, and the ten largest clones take 5.6%. The specimen comprised whole blood, sampled in connection with sensitization to the hapten diphenylcyclopropenone (DPC). These receptors originate from a young man with alopecia areata. Some clones in this sample may be carry-over from other donors' samples.

This clonotype was seen repeatedly, ten times or more. The chain has TRBV7-2 and TRBJ2-3; TRBD2 agrees at 12 bases. The germline CDR1 and CDR2 sequences are SGHTA and FQGNSA. After removal of 6 bases from V and 4 bases from J, the junction contained 2 bases not matched to a gene. This CDR3 contains 14 residues. The CDR3 sequence is CASRTSGGPDTQYF. The CDR3 coding sequence is TGTGCCAGCAGGACTAGCGGGGGCCCAGATACGCAGTATTTT.

This clonotype has at least ten counts. The chain joins TRBV25-1 to TRBJ2-5; 7 positions match TRBD1. V trimming: 4 bases; J trimming: 2 bases; junction bases outside the gene matches: 4. From germline, CDR1 is MGHDK and CDR2 SYGVNS. The CDR3 is 14 residues long. The CDR3 coding sequence is TGTGCCAGCAGTGCAGGGACAGTACAAGAGACCCAGTACTTC. Translating gives CASSAGTVQETQYF.

In this sample, this clonotype turned up many times. The V and J genes are TRBV4-1 and TRBJ1-4; 7 nucleotides align to TRBD1. Trimming took 3 bases from V and 5 from J; bases not matched to a gene: 6. There are 15 residues in the CDR3. From germline, CDR1 is MGHRA and CDR2 YSYEKL. The chain's CDR3 is CASSQETGSNEKLFF. In nucleotides, the CDR3 is TGCGCCAGCAGCCAGGAGACAGGGTCGAATGAAAAACTGTTTTTT.

In its sample, this clonotype was seen many times. The chain uses TRBV20-1 and TRBJ2-7, with TRBD1 matching 10 bases. The CDR3 consists of 14 residues. V was pared by 4 bases and J by 0 bases, with 3 bases of the junction left unmatched. CDR1 is DFQATT, CDR2 SNEGSKA, per germline (reference sequence). The CDR3 nucleotides are TGCAGTGCTACGACAGGGGGCTCCTCCTACGAGCAGTACTTC. The encoded protein is CSATTGGSSYEQYF.

This clonotype was seen many times. The rearrangement links TRBV12-3 or TRBV12-4 to TRBJ2-7; 7 bases match TRBD1. The CDR3 length is 15 residues. J gave up 3 bases and V 6 bases, and 11 bases lay outside the gene matches. The CDR3 sequence: CASSRYRGENYEQYF. The CDR3 DNA follows: TGTGCCAGCAGCCGCTACAGGGGCGAAAACTACGAGCAGTACTTC.

This chain uses TRBV3-1 with TRBJ2-3, with TRBD2 matching 13 bases. Germline CDR1 and CDR2: LGHDT and YNNKEL (reference sequence). Trimming cost V 0 bases and J 8 bases; bases outside gene matches: 11. The CDR3 extends over 18 amino acids. CDR3 bases: TGTGCCAGCAGCCAAGAAGGGTGGACTAGCGGGGGTGCAGGTACGCAGTATTTT. This codes for CASSQEGWTSGGAGTQYF.

This clonotype was seen ten or more times. J is TRBJ2-5 and V is TRBV11-2, with D possibly called TRBD1 or TRBD2 (5 bases each). Germline values: CDR1 SGHAT, CDR2 FQNNGV. The CDR3 covers 12 residues. V was shortened by 8 bases and J by 13 bases, with 20 bases between the two germline ends. The CDR3 here is CASSSGASHLYF. The CDR3 bases are TGTGCCAGCTCTTCTGGGGCTAGCCACTTGTACTTC.

This clonotype was picked up many times. The chain combines TRBV4-1 with TRBJ2-2; weak D call: TRBD1 (7 bases). V lost 4 bases and J 2 bases, leaving 17 bases between the germline ends. The length of the CDR3 is 17 residues. Germline loops: CDR1 MGHRA, CDR2 YSYEKL. The CDR3 loop reads CASSPVAGQPNTGELFF. The CDR3 DNA is TGCGCCAGCAGCCCGGTGGCGGGACAGCCTAACACCGGGGAGCTGTTTTTT.

This clonotype was recorded at least ten times. The J gene is TRBJ2-2, the V gene TRBV30, with D hard to call. This CDR3 is built from 13 residues. V dropped 1 base and J dropped 6 bases, with 9 bases sitting between them. CDR1 is GTSNPN and CDR2 is SVGIG in the germline V gene (reference sequence). The CDR3 DNA reads as TGTGCCTGGAGTGATGGCTCGGCCGGGGAGCTGTTTTTT. Its protein is CAWSDGSAGELFF.

This clonotype has a count of ten or more. The chain joins TRBV12-3 or TRBV12-4 to TRBJ2-5, with 7 positions matching TRBD1. This CDR3 is 15 amino acids long. V lost 4 bases to trimming and J lost 2 bases; unmatched junction nucleotides: 7. The CDR3 nucleotides are TGTGCCAGCAGTTCGTGGACAGGCATTCAAGAGACCCAGTACTTC. The encoded protein is CASSSWTGIQETQYF.

The sample holds many counts of this clonotype. CDR3 amino acids: CASSYGRASNQPQHF. CDR3 bases: TGTGCCAGCAGTTACGGAAGGGCTAGCAATCAGCCCCAGCATTTT. The chain uses TRBV6-2 or TRBV6-3 and TRBJ1-5; D unresolved. Trimming left V 2 bases short and J 0 bases short, with 8 bases between. CDR1 is MNHEY, CDR2 SVGEGT, per germline. The CDR3 totals 15 residues.

This clonotype ranks as medium-sized. J is TRBJ2-1 and V is TRBV6-2 or TRBV6-3; D not resolved. Trimming left V 5 bases short and J 7 bases short, with 6 bases between. This CDR3 is 11 amino acids long. From germline, CDR1 is MNHEY and CDR2 SVGEGT. CDR3: CASSPRNEQFF. CDR3 nucleotide sequence: TGTGCCAGCAGTCCGCGGAATGAGCAGTTCTTC.

This clonotype was seen many times. V and J are TRBV4-3 and TRBJ2-1; D remains unclear. V was trimmed by 1 base and J by 12 bases, leaving 13 bases between them. Germline V gene data show CDR1 as LGHNA and CDR2 as YSLEER. This CDR3 region has 13 residues. The CDR3, as DNA: TGCGCCAGCAGCCAAGGTGAGGAAAGATTGCAGTTCTTC. It is translated as CASSQGEERLQFF.

This rearrangement joins TRBV30 to TRBJ2-5, with D perhaps matching TRBD2 (5 bases). Germline values: CDR1 GTSNPN, CDR2 SVGIG (reference sequence). The CDR3 has 13 residues. V gave up 4 bases and J gave up 4 bases, with 13 bases separating them. The CDR3 loop is CAWTISGIETQYF. The CDR3 DNA sequence: TGTGCCTGGACGATATCGGGGATAGAGACCCAGTACTTC.

This clonotype was found many times. This chain joins TRBV3-1 and TRBJ2-1, with 9 bases lining up with TRBD2. CDR1 LGHDT and CDR2 YNNKEL come from the germline V gene (reference sequence). This CDR3 is built from 15 residues. The J segment lost 8 bases and the V segment lost 0 bases, leaving 5 bases of the junction unmatched. For the CDR3, the DNA is TGTGCCAGCAGCCAAGATATTAGCGGGAGAGATGAGCAGTTCTTC. Its protein is CASSQDISGRDEQFF.

This clonotype was counted many times. This sequence joins TRBV18 and TRBJ1-2; the D gene is possibly TRBD1 (5 bases). Germline-derived CDR1 and CDR2 are KGHSH and LQKENI. The CDR3 consists of 13 residues. The V gene lost 3 bases and the J gene lost 6 bases, with 11 bases spanning the gap. CDR3 bases: TGTGCCAGCTCACCCCGAGGGGCGGATGGCTACACCTTC. This gives the protein CASSPRGADGYTF.

This clonotype was detected ten times or more. The chain uses TRBV7-9 and TRBJ2-5; TRBD2 matches 7 bases. Germline V gene sequence: CDR1 SEHNR, CDR2 FQNEAQ (reference sequence). This CDR3 has 15 residues. The ends lost 5 bases at V and 5 bases at J; junction bases unmatched: 11. The CDR3, as DNA: TGTGCCAGCAGCGGGGCGGCGGGAGAAAGGGAGACCCAGTACTTC. Translated, it gives CASSGAAGERETQYF.

This clonotype was recorded many times. The chain combines TRBV6-1 with TRBJ2-1, with 8 bases that match TRBD2. V was clipped by 7 bases and J by 5 bases; unmatched bases: 10. This CDR3 is 15 amino acids long. Germline V gene data show CDR1 as MNHNS and CDR2 as SASEGT. This chain's CDR3 is CASTEVAGGHNEQFF. The CDR3 region has the DNA TGTGCCAGCACCGAGGTTGCGGGGGGACACAATGAGCAGTTCTTC.

This clonotype was recorded at least ten times. The chain recombines TRBV18 with TRBJ1-1; D unclear. V was clipped by 2 bases and J by 5 bases, with 9 bases between them. CDR1 is KGHSH and CDR2 is LQKENI in the germline V gene. The length of the CDR3 is 13 residues. CDR3 region: CASSPSQETEAFF. The CDR3 coding sequence is TGTGCCAGCTCACCATCTCAGGAAACTGAAGCTTTCTTT. Variable domain in full (rest from reference TRBV18 and TRBJ1-1): NAGVMQNPRHLVRRRGQEARLRCSPMKGHSHVYWYRQLPEEGLKFMVYLQKENIIDESGMPKERFSAEFPKEGPSILRIQQVVRGDSAAYFCASSPSQETEAFFGQGTRLTVV.